This TCR beta chain emerged from a study of blood T cells in healthy people across ages. Overall study results and limits: Nothing was known about donor CMV status, and this possibly confounded expanded clonotype changes.

PCR was performed a second time for about 7 to 11 cycles using a sample-barcoded 5' primer and a J-beta primer mix. TCRdb processed the 5' RACE reads anew with MiXCR; each CDR3 protein has one entry. The table lists 1,800,000 or so distinct CDR3 sequences, around 40% of them singletons, with 23% in the top ten. The authors extracted at least 5 micrograms of total RNA per sample. In this sample, this clonotype turned up many times. No antigen is known for it. V shed 4 bases and J 2 bases; nucleotides not matched to a gene: 8. The germline V gene encodes CDR1 SGHRS and CDR2 YFSETQ. This CDR3 has 15 residues.

The rearrangement links TRBV5-1 to TRBJ2-7; 8 bases align to TRBD2. This receptor was obtained from a human donor in good health. Sequencing was carried out using blood. The CDR3 loop is CASSVVSGGAYEQYF. Written as DNA, the CDR3 is TGCGCCAGCAGCGTCGTGAGCGGGGGAGCCTACGAGCAGTACTTC.